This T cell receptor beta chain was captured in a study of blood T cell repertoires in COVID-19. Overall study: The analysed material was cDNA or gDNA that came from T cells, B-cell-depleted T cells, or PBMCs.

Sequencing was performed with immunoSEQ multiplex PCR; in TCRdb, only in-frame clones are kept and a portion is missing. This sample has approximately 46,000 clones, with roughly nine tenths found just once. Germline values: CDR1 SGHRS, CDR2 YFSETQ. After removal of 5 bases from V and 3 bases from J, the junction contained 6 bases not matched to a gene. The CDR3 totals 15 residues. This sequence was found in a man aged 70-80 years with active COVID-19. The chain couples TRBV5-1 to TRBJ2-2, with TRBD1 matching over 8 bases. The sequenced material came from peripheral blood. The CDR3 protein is CASSAATGDTGELFF. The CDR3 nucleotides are TGCGCCAGCAGTGCCGCGACAGGGGACACCGGGGAGCTGTTTTTT.